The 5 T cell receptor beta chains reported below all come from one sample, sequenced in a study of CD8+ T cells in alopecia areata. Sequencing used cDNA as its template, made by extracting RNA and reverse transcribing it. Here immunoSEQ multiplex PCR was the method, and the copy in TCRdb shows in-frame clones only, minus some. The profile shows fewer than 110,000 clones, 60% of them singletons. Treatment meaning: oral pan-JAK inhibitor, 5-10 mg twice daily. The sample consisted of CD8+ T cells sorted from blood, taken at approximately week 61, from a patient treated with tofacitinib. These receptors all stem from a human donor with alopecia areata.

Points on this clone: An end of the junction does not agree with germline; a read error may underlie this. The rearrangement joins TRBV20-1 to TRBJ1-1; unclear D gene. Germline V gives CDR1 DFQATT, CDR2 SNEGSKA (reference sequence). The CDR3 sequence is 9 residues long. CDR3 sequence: CSARVDGGF. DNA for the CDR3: TGCAGTGCTAGAGTGGACGGCGGATTT.

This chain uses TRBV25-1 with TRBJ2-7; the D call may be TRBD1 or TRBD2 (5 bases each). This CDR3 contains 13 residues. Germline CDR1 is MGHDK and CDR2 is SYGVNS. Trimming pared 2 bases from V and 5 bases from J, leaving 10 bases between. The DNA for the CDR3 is TGTGCCAGCAGTGAAACGAGGGGTAACGAGCAGTACTTC. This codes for CASSETRGNEQYF.

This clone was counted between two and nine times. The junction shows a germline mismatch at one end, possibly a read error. CDR3 loop: CASSFKTGELFF. DNA of the CDR3: TGTGCTAGCAGCTTTAAGACCGGGGAGCTGTTTTTT. V and J are TRBV7-7 and TRBJ2-2, with D unclear. Germline assignment: CDR1 SSHAT and CDR2 FNYEAQ (reference sequence). CDR3 length: 12 amino acids.

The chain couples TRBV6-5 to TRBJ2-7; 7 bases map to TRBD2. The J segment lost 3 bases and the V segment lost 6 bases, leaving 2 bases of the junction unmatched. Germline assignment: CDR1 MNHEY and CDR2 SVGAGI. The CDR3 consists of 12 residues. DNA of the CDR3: TGTGCCAGCAGGGGGACTAACTACGAGCAGTACTTC. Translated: CASRGTNYEQYF.

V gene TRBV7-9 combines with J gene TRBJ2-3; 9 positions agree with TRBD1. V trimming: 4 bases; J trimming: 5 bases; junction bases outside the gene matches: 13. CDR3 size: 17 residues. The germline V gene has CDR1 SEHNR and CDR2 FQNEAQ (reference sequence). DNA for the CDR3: TGTGCCAGCAGCTGGGACAGGGAATTGCTGATCGTAGATACGCAGTATTTT. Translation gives CASSWDRELLIVDTQYF.